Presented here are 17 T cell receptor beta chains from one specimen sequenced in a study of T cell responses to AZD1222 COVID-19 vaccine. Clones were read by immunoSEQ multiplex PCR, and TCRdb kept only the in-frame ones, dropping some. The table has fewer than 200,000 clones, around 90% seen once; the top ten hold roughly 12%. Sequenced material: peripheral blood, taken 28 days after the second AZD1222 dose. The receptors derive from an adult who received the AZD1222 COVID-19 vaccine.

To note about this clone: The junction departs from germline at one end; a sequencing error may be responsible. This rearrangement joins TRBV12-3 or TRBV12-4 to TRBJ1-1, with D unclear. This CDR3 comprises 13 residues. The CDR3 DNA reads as TGTGCCAGCATTTTACACAGGAACACTGAAGCTTTCTTT. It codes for CASILHRNTEAFF.

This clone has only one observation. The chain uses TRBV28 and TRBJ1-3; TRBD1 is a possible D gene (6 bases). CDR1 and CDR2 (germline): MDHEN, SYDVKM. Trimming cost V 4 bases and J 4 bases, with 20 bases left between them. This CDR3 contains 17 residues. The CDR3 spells CASSSSLLRGLGNTIYF. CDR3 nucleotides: TGTGCCAGCAGTTCTTCTCTTTTGCGGGGGCTCGGAAACACCATATATTTT.

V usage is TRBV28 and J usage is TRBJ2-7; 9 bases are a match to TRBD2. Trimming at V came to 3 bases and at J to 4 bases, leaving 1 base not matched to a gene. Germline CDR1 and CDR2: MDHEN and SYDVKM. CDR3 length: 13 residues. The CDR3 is CASSLGLAYEQYF. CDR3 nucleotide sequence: TGTGCCAGCAGTTTGGGACTAGCTTACGAGCAGTACTTC.

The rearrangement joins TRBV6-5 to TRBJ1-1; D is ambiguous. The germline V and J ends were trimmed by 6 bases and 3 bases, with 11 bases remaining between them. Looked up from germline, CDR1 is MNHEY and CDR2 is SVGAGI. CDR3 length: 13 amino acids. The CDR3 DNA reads TGTGCCAGCAGAAGCGAGATGGACACTGAAGCTTTCTTT. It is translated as CASRSEMDTEAFF.

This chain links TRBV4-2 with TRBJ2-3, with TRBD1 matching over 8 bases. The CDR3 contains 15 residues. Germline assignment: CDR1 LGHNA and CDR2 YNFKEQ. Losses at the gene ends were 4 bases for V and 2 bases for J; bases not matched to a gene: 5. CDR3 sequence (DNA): TGTGCCAGCAGCCGTGGACAGGGAGTCACAGATACGCAGTATTTT. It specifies CASSRGQGVTDTQYF.

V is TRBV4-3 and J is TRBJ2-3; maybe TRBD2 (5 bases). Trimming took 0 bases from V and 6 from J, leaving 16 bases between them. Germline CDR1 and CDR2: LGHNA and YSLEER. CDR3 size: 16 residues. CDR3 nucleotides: TGCGCCAGCAGCCAAGATTCCGGGGAAGACCGGGATACGCAGTATTTT. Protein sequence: CASSQDSGEDRDTQYF.

CDR3 coding DNA: TGTGCCAGCCTCATCTCAGGTGGCAGAACAGAAGCTTTCTTT. Translated, it gives CASLISGGRTEAFF. The chain recombines TRBV7-8 with TRBJ1-1; D unclear. Looked up from germline, CDR1 is SGHVS and CDR2 is FQNEAQ. CDR3 size: 14 residues. Trimming pared 8 bases from V and 8 bases from J, leaving 21 bases between. Looking up the rest from reference TRBV7-8 and TRBJ1-1 gives the full variable domain: GAGVSQSPRYKVAKRGQDVALRCDPISGHVSLFWYQQALGQGPEFLTYFQNEAQLDKSGLPSDRFFAERPEGSVSTLKIQRTQQEDSAVYLCASLISGGRTEAFFGQGTRLTVV.

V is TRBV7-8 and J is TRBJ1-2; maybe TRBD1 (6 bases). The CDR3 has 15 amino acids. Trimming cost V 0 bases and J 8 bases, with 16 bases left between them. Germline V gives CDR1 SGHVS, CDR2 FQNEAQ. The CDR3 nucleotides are TGTGCCAGCAGCTTAGCGCCGGGGGCGAAATTAGGCTACACCTTC. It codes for CASSLAPGAKLGYTF. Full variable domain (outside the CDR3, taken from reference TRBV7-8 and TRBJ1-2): GAGVSQSPRYKVAKRGQDVALRCDPISGHVSLFWYQQALGQGPEFLTYFQNEAQLDKSGLPSDRFFAERPEGSVSTLKIQRTQQEDSAVYLCASSLAPGAKLGYTFGSGTRLTVV.

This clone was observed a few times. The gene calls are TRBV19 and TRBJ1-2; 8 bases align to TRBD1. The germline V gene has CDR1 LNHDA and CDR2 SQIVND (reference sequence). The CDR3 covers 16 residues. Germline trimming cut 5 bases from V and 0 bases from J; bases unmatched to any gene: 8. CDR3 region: CASSPRTGSTNYGYTF. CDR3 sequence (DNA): TGTGCCAGTAGTCCTCGGACAGGGTCAACTAACTATGGCTACACCTTC. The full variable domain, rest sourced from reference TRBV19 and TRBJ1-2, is DGGITQSPKYLFRKEGQNVTLSCEQNLNHDAMYWYRQDPGQGLRLIYYSQIVNDFQKGDIAEGYSVSREKKESFPLTVTSAQKNPTAFYLCASSPRTGSTNYGYTFGSGTRLTVV.

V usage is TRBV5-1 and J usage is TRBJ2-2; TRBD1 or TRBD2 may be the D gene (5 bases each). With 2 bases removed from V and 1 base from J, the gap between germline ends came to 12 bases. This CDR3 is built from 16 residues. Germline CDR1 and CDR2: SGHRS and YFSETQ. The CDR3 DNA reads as TGCGCCAGCAGCTTCGGCGGGCAGGGGAACACCGGGGAGCTGTTTTTT. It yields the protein CASSFGGQGNTGELFF.

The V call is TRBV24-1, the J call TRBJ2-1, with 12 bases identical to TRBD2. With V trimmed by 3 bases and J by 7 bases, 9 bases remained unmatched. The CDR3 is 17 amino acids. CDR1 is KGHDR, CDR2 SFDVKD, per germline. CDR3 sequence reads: CATSDVSSGGASNEQFF. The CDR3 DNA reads TGTGCCACCAGTGATGTGTCTAGCGGGGGGGCGAGTAATGAGCAGTTCTTC.

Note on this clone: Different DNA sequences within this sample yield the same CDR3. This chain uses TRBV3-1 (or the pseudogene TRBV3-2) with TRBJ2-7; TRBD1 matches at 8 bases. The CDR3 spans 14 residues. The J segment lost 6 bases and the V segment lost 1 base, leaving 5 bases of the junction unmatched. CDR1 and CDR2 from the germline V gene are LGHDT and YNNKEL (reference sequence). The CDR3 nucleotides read TGTGCCAGCAGCCAAGTGCAGGGGGCAGGCGAGCAGTACTTC. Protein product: CASSQVQGAGEQYF.

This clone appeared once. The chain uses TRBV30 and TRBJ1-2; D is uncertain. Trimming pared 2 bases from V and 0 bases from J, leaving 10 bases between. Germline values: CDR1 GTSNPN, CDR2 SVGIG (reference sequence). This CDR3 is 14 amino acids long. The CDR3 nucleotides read TGTGCCTGGAGTAGGACGGCTACTAACTATGGCTACACCTTC. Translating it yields CAWSRTATNYGYTF.

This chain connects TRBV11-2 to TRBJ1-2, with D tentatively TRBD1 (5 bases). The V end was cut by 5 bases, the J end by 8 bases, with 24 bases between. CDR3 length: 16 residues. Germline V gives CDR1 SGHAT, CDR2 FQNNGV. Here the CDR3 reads CASSPLAWRTIPGYTF. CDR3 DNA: TGTGCCAGCAGCCCCCTAGCGTGGAGGACAATTCCGGGCTACACCTTC.

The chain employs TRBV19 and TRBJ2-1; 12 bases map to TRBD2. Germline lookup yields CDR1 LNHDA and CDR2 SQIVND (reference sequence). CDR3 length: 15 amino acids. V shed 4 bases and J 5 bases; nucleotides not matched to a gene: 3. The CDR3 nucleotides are TGTGCCAGTAGTACTAGCGGGGGGGCCCACAATGAGCAGTTCTTC. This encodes CASSTSGGAHNEQFF.

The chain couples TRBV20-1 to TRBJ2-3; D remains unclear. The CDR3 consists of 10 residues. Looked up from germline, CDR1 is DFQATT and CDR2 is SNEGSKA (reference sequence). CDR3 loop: CSATRDTQYF. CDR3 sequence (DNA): TGCAGCGCGACGAGGGATACGCAGTATTTT.

CDR3 sequence: CASRQAREQFF. The CDR3 nucleotides read TGTGCCAGTCGACAGGCCAGGGAGCAGTTCTTC. The chain employs TRBV6-5 and TRBJ2-1; maybe TRBD1 (6 bases). Germline-derived CDR1 and CDR2 are MNHEY and SVGAGI. The CDR3 spans 11 residues. Trimming shortened V by 9 bases and J by 10 bases, and 13 bases separated the two germline ends.